This T cell receptor (beta chain) was identified during a study of cytomegalovirus exposure and HLA in healthy donors. Study outcomes and limitations: Later analysis indicated greater clonal expansion among HLA-associated TCR beta chains than among equally common other chains. Common viral pathogens (according to a later analysis) appeared linked to several of the most significant clusters. The presence/absence work took it that sequencing depth was about the same across donors.

CDR1 and CDR2 from the germline V gene are GTSNPN and SVGIG (reference sequence). The CDR3 has 14 residues. The study ran its PCR with 60 Vbeta and 13 Jbeta primers. Here immunoSEQ multiplex PCR was the method, and the copy in TCRdb shows in-frame clones only, minus some. The sample has about 72,000 clones, and its top ten clones hold around 15%. A remark on this clone: Its cognate antigen is unknown. One end of the junction fails to match germline, which may point to a read error.

Sequencing was carried out using PBMCs. The chain couples TRBV30 to TRBJ1-4; a weak D match, TRBD1 (6 bases). This clonotype was sampled from a man aged 50 or older in good health and CMV-seropositive. As DNA, the CDR3 is TGTGCCTGGAGTGGGGCAGGGGCTAAGGAAAAACTGTTTTTT. Its protein product is CAWSGAGAKEKLFF.